The clone carrying this TCR beta chain was observed a single time. Its antigen is not identified. This entry belongs to a study of T cell responses to AZD1222 COVID-19 vaccine. Study-wide findings and caveats: Two doses of AZD1222 preceded a rise in Spike-specific TCR breadth and depth.

Sequenced by immunoSEQ multiplex PCR; TCRdb stores in-frame clones only, minus some. The sample lists roughly 140,000 clones; around 93% were seen once. The CDR3 has 15 amino acids. V lost 6 bases and J 6 bases, leaving 15 bases between the germline ends. Germline V gene sequence: CDR1 ENHRY, CDR2 SYGVKD. V usage is TRBV10-3 and J usage is TRBJ1-6, with TRBD1 as a possible D gene (5 bases). This clonotype was sampled from an adult in good health. The sequenced sample was peripheral blood, obtained on day 0 of AZD1222 vaccination. CDR3 bases: TGTGCCATCAGCTCGACAGATAGTGGTAATTCACCCCTCCACTTT. Encoded protein: CAISSTDSGNSPLHF.